The 2 T cell receptor beta chains below were found in one sample sequenced in a study of blood T cell repertoires in COVID-19. This table comes from immunoSEQ multiplex PCR, and its TCRdb copy is limited to in-frame clones, with some not included. The sample lists 270,000 or so clones, about four fifths occurring once. Sequencing was done on a sample of peripheral blood. These TCRs come from a woman aged 45-65 years who had recovered from COVID-19.

This rearrangement joins TRBV13 to TRBJ2-7; D unclear. This CDR3 region has 12 residues. Trimming took 0 bases from V and 4 from J, leaving 4 bases between them. CDR1 PRHDT and CDR2 FYEKMQ come from the germline V gene (reference sequence). CDR3 amino acids: CASSLGSYEQYF. The CDR3 DNA sequence: TGTGCCAGCAGCTTAGGTTCTTACGAGCAGTACTTC.

The V call is TRBV6-4, the J call TRBJ2-3, with 8 bases aligning to TRBD1. Germline assignment: CDR1 MRHNA and CDR2 SNTAGT. V gave up 6 bases and J gave up 0 bases; unmatched junction bases: 5. The CDR3 is 15 residues long. CDR3 region: CASSGTGSSTDTQYF. The CDR3 coding sequence is TGTGCCAGCAGCGGGACAGGCTCGAGCACAGATACGCAGTATTTT.